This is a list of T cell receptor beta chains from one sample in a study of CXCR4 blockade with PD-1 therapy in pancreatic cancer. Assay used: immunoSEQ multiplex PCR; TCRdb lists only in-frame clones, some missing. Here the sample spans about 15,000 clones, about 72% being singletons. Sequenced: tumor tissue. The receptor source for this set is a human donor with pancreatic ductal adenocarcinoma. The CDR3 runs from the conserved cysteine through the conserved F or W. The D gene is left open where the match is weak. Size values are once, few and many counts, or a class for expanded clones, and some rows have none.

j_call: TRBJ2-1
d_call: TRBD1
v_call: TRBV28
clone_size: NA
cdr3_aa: CASRGRTGTYNEQFF

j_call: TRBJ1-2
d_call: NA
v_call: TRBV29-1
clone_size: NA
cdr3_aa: CSVKVGEGWLYGYTF

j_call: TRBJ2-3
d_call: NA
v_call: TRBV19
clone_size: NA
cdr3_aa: CASSPGEVADTQYF

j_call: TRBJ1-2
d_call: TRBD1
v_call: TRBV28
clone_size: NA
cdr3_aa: CASSSDRGWYGYTF

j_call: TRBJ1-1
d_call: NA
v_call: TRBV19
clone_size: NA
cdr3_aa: CASKSGPDGSEAFF

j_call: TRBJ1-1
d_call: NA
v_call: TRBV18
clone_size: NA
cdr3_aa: CASSPPGTEAFF

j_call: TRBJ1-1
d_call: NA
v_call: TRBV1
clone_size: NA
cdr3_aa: CASSQEAASLSAEAFF

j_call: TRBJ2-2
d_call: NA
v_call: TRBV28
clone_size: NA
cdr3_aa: CASKDNTNTGELFF

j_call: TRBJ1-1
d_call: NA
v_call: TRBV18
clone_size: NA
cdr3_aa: CASSPPIASTEAFF

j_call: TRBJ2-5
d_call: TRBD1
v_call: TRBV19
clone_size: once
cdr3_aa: CASSITGGQETQYF

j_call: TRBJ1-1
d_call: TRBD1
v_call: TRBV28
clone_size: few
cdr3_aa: CASSFRDSRGTEAFF

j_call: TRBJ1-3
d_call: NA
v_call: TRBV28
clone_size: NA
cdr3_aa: CASSLGANTIYF

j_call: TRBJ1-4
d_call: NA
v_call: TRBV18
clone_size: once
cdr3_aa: CASSPPQASNEKLFF

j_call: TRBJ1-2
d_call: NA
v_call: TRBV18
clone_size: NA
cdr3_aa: CASSPDGWGGYTF

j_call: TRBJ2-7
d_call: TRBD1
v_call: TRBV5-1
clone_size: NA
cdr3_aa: CASSFETGANEQYF

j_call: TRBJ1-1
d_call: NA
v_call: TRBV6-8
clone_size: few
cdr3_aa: CAISALGTLNTEAFF

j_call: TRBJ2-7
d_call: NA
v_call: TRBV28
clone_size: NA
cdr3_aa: CASSLSRSRAGEQYF

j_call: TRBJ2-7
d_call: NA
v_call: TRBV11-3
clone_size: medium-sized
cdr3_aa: CASSVVSGTQHEQYF

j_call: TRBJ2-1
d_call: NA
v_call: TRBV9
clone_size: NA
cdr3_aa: CASSGGQGNEQFF

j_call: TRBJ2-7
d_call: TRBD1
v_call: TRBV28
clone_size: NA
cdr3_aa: CASSRQGATSYEQYF

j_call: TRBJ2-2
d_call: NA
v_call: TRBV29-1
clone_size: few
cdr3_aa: CSVEAGNTGELFF

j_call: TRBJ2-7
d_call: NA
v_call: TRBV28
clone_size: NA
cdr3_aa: CASSWTATSYEQYF

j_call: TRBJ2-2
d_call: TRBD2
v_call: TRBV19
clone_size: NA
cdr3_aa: CASSIDRSSGRAGTGELFF

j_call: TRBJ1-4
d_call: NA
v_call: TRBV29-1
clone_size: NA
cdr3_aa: CSARLATINEKLFF

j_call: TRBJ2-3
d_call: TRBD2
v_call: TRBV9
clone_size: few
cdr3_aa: CASSASGKADTQYF

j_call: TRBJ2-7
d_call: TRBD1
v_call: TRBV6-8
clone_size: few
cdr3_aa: CAISTGGYEQYF

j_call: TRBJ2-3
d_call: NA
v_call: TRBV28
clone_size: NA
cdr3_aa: CASSPRDTSPTDTQYF

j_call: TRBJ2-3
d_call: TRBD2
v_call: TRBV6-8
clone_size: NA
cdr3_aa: CASIRAGSTDTQYF

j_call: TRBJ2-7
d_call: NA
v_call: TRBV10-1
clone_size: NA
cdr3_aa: CASSELRAGRTYEQYF

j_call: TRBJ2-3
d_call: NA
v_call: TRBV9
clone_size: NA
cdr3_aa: CASRPQGLGTDTQYF

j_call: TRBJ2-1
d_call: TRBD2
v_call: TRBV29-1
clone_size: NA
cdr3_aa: CSVSPGLVENNEQFF

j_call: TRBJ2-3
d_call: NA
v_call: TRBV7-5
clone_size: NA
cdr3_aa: CASSLMGGVQADTQYF

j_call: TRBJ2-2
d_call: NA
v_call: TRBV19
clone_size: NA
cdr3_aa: CASSLKGLTGELFF

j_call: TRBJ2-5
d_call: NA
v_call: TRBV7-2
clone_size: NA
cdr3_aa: CASSLGQEETQYF

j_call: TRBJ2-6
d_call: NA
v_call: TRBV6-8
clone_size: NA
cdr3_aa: CATVGSGANVLTF

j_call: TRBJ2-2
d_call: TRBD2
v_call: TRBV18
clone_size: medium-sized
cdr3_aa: CASSPLPSGSESGELFF

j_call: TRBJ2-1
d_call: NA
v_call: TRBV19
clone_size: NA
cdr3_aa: CASSIPTGIRSYNEQFF

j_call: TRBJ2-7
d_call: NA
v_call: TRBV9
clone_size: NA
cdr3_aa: CASSEAGVTYEQYF

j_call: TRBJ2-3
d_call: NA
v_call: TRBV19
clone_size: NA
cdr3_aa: CASSSRAGTDTQYF

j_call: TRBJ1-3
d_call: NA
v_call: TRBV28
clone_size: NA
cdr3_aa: CASSLLVGSGSGNTIYF

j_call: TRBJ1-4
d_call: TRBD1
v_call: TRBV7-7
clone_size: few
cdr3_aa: CASSQRGATGLVEKLFF

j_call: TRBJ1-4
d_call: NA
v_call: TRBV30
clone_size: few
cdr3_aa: CAWRFSEFNEKLFF

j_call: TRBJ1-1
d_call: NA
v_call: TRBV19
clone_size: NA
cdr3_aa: CASSIGRINEAFF

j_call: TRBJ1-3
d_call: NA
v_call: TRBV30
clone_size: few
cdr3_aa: CAWSSGNTIYF

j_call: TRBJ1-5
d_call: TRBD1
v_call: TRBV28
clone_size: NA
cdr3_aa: CATTDRVGNQLQHF

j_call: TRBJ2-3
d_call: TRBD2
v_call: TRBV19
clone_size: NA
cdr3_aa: CASSIRASGLNRDTQYF

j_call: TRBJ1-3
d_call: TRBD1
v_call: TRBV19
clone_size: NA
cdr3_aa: CASIRDRGGNTIYF

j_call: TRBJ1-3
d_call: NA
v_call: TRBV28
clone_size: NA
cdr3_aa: CASSLGGERNTIYF

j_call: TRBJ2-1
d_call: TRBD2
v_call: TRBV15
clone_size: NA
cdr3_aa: CATSRGGGLAGESEQFF

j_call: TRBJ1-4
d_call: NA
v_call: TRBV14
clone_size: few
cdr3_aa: CASSQASGNEKLFF

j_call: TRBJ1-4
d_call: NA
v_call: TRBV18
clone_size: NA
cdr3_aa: CASSPVTDGEKLFF

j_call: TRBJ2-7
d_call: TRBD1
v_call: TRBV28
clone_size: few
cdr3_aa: CASSPDRDSKQYF

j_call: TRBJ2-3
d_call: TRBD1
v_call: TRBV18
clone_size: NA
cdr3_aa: CASSPPRGGRSTDTQYF

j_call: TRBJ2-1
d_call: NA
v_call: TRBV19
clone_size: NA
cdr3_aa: CASSIQRASYNEQFF

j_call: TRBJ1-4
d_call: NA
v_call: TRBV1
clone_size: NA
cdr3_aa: CASSTWGGTNEKLFF

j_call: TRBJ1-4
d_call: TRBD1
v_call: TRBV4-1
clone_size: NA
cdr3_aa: CASSQTDRGKTNEKLFF

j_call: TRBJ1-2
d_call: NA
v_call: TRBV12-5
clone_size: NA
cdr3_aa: CASGLGGYGYTF